A single sample gave rise to the 32 T cell receptor beta chains below, sequenced in a study of blood T cell repertoires in COVID-19. Clones were sequenced by immunoSEQ multiplex PCR, and TCRdb holds only the in-frame ones, with some missing. Of 45,000 to 60,000 clones listed, 90% to 95% are singletons. Source material: peripheral blood. These receptors were obtained from a middle-aged man with acute or convalescent COVID-19.

The chain combines TRBV6-2 or TRBV6-3 with TRBJ2-5; no firm D call. Germline-derived CDR1 and CDR2 are MNHEY and SVGEGT. The CDR3 sequence is 14 residues long. Trimming removed 2 bases from V and 5 bases from J, with 12 bases in between. The DNA for the CDR3 is TGTGCCAGCAGTTACCTAGGTTATAGGGAGACCCAGTACTTC. Its protein product is CASSYLGYRETQYF.

This sequence joins TRBV27 and TRBJ2-2; weak D call: TRBD2 (5 bases). There are 17 residues in the CDR3. Germline V gene sequence: CDR1 MNHEY, CDR2 SMNVEV (reference sequence). V lost 3 bases, J lost 0 bases, and 14 bases lay in between. The CDR3 DNA is TGTGCCAGCAGTTTGAGGGCGGACTGGACGAACACCGGGGAGCTGTTTTTT. Translation: CASSLRADWTNTGELFF.

The V call is TRBV2, the J call TRBJ1-5, with D maybe TRBD1 (6 bases). The CDR3 is 14 amino acids. The germline gives CDR1 SNHLY, CDR2 FYNNEI. Trimming stripped 6 bases from V and 0 bases from J, with 9 bases between. The CDR3 bases are TGTGCCAGCAGCTCAGGGGTTAGCAATCAGCCCCAGCATTTT. The encoded protein is CASSSGVSNQPQHF.

The chain recombines TRBV6-1 with TRBJ2-2; 9 bases map to TRBD2. After removal of 2 bases from V and 4 bases from J, the junction contained 2 bases not matched to a gene. This CDR3 comprises 15 residues. Germline-derived CDR1 and CDR2 are MNHNS and SASEGT. The CDR3 DNA reads as TGTGCCAGCAGTGAATTTAGCGGGAGCACCGGGGAGCTGTTTTTT. Residues: CASSEFSGSTGELFF.

The chain links TRBV5-4 to TRBJ2-5; weak D call: TRBD1 (6 bases). This CDR3 contains 13 residues. Trimming left V 1 base short and J 6 bases short, with 10 bases between. Per germline, CDR1 SGHNT and CDR2 YYREEE (reference sequence). The CDR3 region has the DNA TGTGCCAGCAGCTTGCGGACAGCCCAGACCCAGTACTTC. Its protein product is CASSLRTAQTQYF.

The chain combines TRBV27 with TRBJ1-4; D uncertain. The V gene's germline CDR1 is MNHEY and CDR2 SMNVEV (reference sequence). The CDR3 has 13 residues. The V end was cut by 7 bases, the J end by 0 bases, with 6 bases between. The CDR3 region is CASNGSTNEKLFF. The CDR3 DNA sequence: TGTGCCAGCAATGGCTCAACTAATGAAAAACTGTTTTTT.

The chain couples TRBV24-1 to TRBJ1-1; no clear D. The V gene lost 2 bases and the J gene lost 0 bases, with 9 bases spanning the gap. Germline V gene data show CDR1 as KGHDR and CDR2 as SFDVKD. This CDR3 comprises 15 residues. CDR3 DNA sequence: TGTGCCACCAGTGATTCAGATCTCATGAACACTGAAGCTTTCTTT. It codes for CATSDSDLMNTEAFF.

The chain couples TRBV14 to TRBJ2-7; 9 nucleotides line up with TRBD1. Losses at the gene ends were 3 bases for V and 7 bases for J; bases not matched to a gene: 16. This CDR3 spans 17 amino acids. Germline V gives CDR1 SGHDN, CDR2 FVKESK. DNA for the CDR3: TGTGCCAGCAGCCAGGATCCCGGGACAGGGCGCCCCTCGGAGCAGTACTTC. Translating gives CASSQDPGTGRPSEQYF.

The chain couples TRBV10-3 to TRBJ2-5; weak D call: TRBD2 (5 bases). Trimming left V 0 bases short and J 4 bases short, with 24 bases between. Germline V gene lookup returns CDR1 ENHRY and CDR2 SYGVKD. This CDR3 region has 19 residues. DNA of the CDR3: TGTGCCATCAGTGAGTCTCTCGGAGGTATCCGGAAAGATCGAGAGACCCAGTACTTC. Encoded protein: CAISESLGGIRKDRETQYF.

This clone has just one count. The chain joins TRBV6-5 to TRBJ2-3; 7 positions match TRBD2. Unmatched junction bases numbered 2, after V lost 2 bases and J lost 3 bases. The germline CDR1 and CDR2 sequences are MNHEY and SVGAGI. The CDR3 is 14 residues long. This CDR3 reads CASSYGGGTDTQYF. CDR3 nucleotide sequence: TGTGCCAGCAGTTACGGGGGGGGGACAGATACGCAGTATTTT.

The gene calls are TRBV20-1 and TRBJ1-1; D unclear. This CDR3 contains 11 residues. Trimming removed 0 bases from V and 4 bases from J, with 3 bases in between. Germline CDR1 DFQATT, CDR2 SNEGSKA (reference sequence). CDR3 sequence reads: CSARDSTEAFF. Written as DNA, the CDR3 is TGCAGTGCTAGAGATAGCACTGAAGCTTTCTTT.

The genes are TRBV21-1 and TRBJ2-5; the table's D call, TRBD2, has no DNA check behind it. TRBV21-1 is annotated as a pseudogene. The CDR3 covers 15 residues. In nucleotides, the CDR3 is TGTGCCAGCATTCGGAGCGGGAGGTTCCCAGAGACCCAGTACTTC. This translates into CASIRSGRFPETQYF.

The gene calls are TRBV6-5 and TRBJ1-2; 9 positions agree with TRBD1. V lost 8 bases, J lost 8 bases, and 9 bases stayed unmatched. The CDR3 loop spans 13 amino acids. The V gene's germline CDR1 is MNHEY and CDR2 SVGAGI. CDR3 in amino acids: CASYRGQADGYTF. The DNA for the CDR3 is TGTGCCAGCTACAGGGGGCAGGCAGACGGCTACACCTTC.

The chain joins TRBV19 to TRBJ2-7; 11 nucleotides match TRBD1. This CDR3 comprises 16 residues. Trimming at V came to 5 bases and at J to 4 bases, leaving 10 bases not matched to a gene. Germline loops: CDR1 LNHDA, CDR2 SQIVND (reference sequence). The CDR3 here is CASSPIPGQGDYEQYF. The CDR3 DNA sequence: TGTGCCAGTAGTCCTATTCCGGGACAGGGGGATTACGAGCAGTACTTC.

This clone has just a few counts. The chain is built from TRBV7-8 and TRBJ2-3; TRBD2 matches at 8 bases. V dropped 1 base and J dropped 1; count of bases not matched to a gene: 4. The CDR3 sequence is 16 residues long. Germline V gene lookup returns CDR1 SGHVS and CDR2 FQNEAQ. For the CDR3, the DNA is TGTGCCAGCAGCTTAGGGACTAGCTGGCGCACAGATACGCAGTATTTT. This sequence encodes CASSLGTSWRTDTQYF.

This clone was found a few times. The rearrangement links TRBV11-2 to TRBJ2-7; the D gene is possibly TRBD2 (6 bases). The germline V gene has CDR1 SGHAT and CDR2 FQNNGV. This CDR3 contains 13 residues. V lost 8 bases and J 6 bases, leaving 17 bases between the germline ends. For the CDR3, the DNA is TGTGCCAGCCAAGTCGGGGGAGGAAGCGAGCAGTACTTC. Translation: CASQVGGGSEQYF.

The gene calls are TRBV9 and TRBJ1-6, with 9 bases fitting TRBD1. Trimming at V came to 6 bases and at J to 7 bases, leaving 5 bases not matched to a gene. From germline, CDR1 is SGDLS and CDR2 YYNGEE. The CDR3 spans 14 residues. The CDR3 DNA sequence: TGTGCCAGCACGGGGGGGACAGGGAATTCACCCCTCCACTTT. Its protein is CASTGGTGNSPLHF.

J is TRBJ1-1 and V is TRBV30; D remains unclear. Deletions cut 2 bases from V and 1 base from J, with 11 bases between. The germline V gene has CDR1 GTSNPN and CDR2 SVGIG (reference sequence). The CDR3 is 14 amino acids. The CDR3, as DNA: TGTGCCTGGAGTACAGCTCGTTGGAACACTGAAGCTTTCTTT. Residues: CAWSTARWNTEAFF.

This chain links TRBV4-2 with TRBJ1-5; 8 bases align to TRBD1. Per the germline V gene, CDR1 is LGHNA and CDR2 is YNFKEQ. The CDR3 has 17 amino acids. The V gene end was trimmed by 1 base and the J gene end by 7 bases; junction bases not matched to a gene: 12. CDR3 amino acids: CASSQVGGQVSRQPQHF. The CDR3 DNA is TGTGCCAGCAGCCAAGTGGGGGGACAGGTTTCGCGGCAGCCCCAGCATTTT.

The table lists this clone with a count of one. V usage is TRBV12-5 and J usage is TRBJ2-5, with a weak D call TRBD2 (5 bases). CDR1 and CDR2 (germline): LGHNT, FRNRAP. The CDR3 consists of 13 residues. V was clipped by 3 bases and J by 5 bases, with 10 bases between them. The CDR3 sequence: CASGFEGPETQYF. The CDR3 DNA is TGTGCTAGTGGTTTTGAGGGCCCCGAGACCCAGTACTTC.

This sequence joins TRBV27 and TRBJ2-7, with 9 bases matching TRBD1. J lost 5 bases, V lost 0 bases, and 8 bases had no gene match. Looked up from germline, CDR1 is MNHEY and CDR2 is SMNVEV (reference sequence). CDR3 length: 16 amino acids. The CDR3 DNA is TGTGCCAGCAGTTTATCCTCCGGGACAGGGAGCAACGAGCAGTACTTC. It specifies CASSLSSGTGSNEQYF.

The chain joins TRBV30 to TRBJ1-2; TRBD1 matches at 7 bases. Germline V lookup: CDR1 GTSNPN, CDR2 SVGIG (reference sequence). After removal of 4 bases from V and 2 bases from J, the junction contained 4 bases not matched to a gene. This CDR3 is 13 amino acids long. In DNA form, the CDR3 reads TGTGCCTGGACAGAGGGACAGAACTATGGCTACACCTTC. Translating gives CAWTEGQNYGYTF. The variable domain in full, with the rest retrieved from reference TRBV30 and TRBJ1-2, is SQTIHQWPATLVQPVGSPLSLECTVEGTSNPNLYWYRQAAGRGLQLLFYSVGIGQISSEVPQNLSASRPQDRQFILSSKKLLLSDSGFYLCAWTEGQNYGYTFGSGTRLTVV.

The V and J genes are TRBV7-6 and TRBJ2-7, with 9 positions matching TRBD1. The length of the CDR3 is 15 residues. Germline CDR1 and CDR2: SGHVS and FNYEAQ. V shed 1 base, J shed 4 bases, and the junction held 5 bases outside the gene matches. The CDR3 loop is CASSLVGQGLYEQYF. CDR3 nucleotide sequence: TGTGCCAGCAGCTTAGTGGGACAGGGACTTTACGAGCAGTACTTC.

The rearrangement uses TRBV4-3 and TRBJ2-2; 9 nucleotides agree with TRBD2. The CDR3 covers 16 residues. Trimming cost V 8 bases and J 2 bases; bases outside gene matches: 9. CDR1 and CDR2 (germline): LGHNA, YSLEER. The CDR3: CASGLLAGLNTGELFF. CDR3 in DNA: TGCGCCAGCGGACTGCTAGCGGGGTTAAACACCGGGGAGCTGTTTTTT.

J is TRBJ2-3 and V is TRBV2, with 10 bases lining up with TRBD2. Looked up from germline, CDR1 is SNHLY and CDR2 is FYNNEI. The CDR3 extends over 17 amino acids. V trimming: 9 bases; J trimming: 1 base; junction bases outside the gene matches: 13. The CDR3, as DNA: TGTGCCAGTCGGGAGTTAGCGGGAGGCAGCGGCACAGATACGCAGTATTTT. Translation: CASRELAGGSGTDTQYF.

J is TRBJ2-7 and V is TRBV21-1; the D call TRBD2 from the table was never checked on the DNA. TRBV21-1 is noted as a pseudogene. The CDR3 totals 17 residues. DNA for the CDR3: TGTGCCAGCAGCAAAGATCCTGGGTCGGGACTTTTATACGAGCAGTACTTC. It yields the protein CASSKDPGSGLLYEQYF.

V usage is TRBV3-1 (or the pseudogene TRBV3-2) and J usage is TRBJ1-5; TRBD1 aligns across 7 bases. Germline V gene data show CDR1 as LGHDT and CDR2 as YNNKEL (reference sequence). The length of the CDR3 is 15 residues. The V segment lost 3 bases and the J segment 4 bases; nucleotides outside the gene matches: 6. CDR3 sequence: CASSQTTGVNQPQHF. As DNA, the CDR3 is TGTGCCAGCAGCCAGACCACAGGGGTGAATCAGCCCCAGCATTTT.

This chain links TRBV7-8 with TRBJ1-2; D unresolved. The V gene lost 6 bases and the J gene lost 4 bases, with 18 bases spanning the gap. The CDR3 sequence is 15 residues long. CDR1 and CDR2 (germline): SGHVS, FQNEAQ. The CDR3 region is CASSKTVLDFYGYTF. CDR3 bases: TGTGCCAGCAGTAAAACCGTGTTGGACTTCTATGGCTACACCTTC. Full variable domain (outside the CDR3, taken from reference TRBV7-8 and TRBJ1-2): GAGVSQSPRYKVAKRGQDVALRCDPISGHVSLFWYQQALGQGPEFLTYFQNEAQLDKSGLPSDRFFAERPEGSVSTLKIQRTQQEDSAVYLCASSKTVLDFYGYTFGSGTRLTVV.

A word on this clone: At one of its ends the junction is not consistent with the germline gene, which may arise from a read error. V and J are TRBV6-5 and TRBJ2-7, with D perhaps TRBD2 (5 bases). CDR1 is MNHEY, CDR2 SVGAGI, per germline. The CDR3 is 15 residues long. CDR3 coding DNA: TGTGCCAGCAGTGACTCGATAGCGATTACCTACGAGCAGTACTTC. It translates to CASSDSIAITYEQYF.

The chain uses TRBV4-3 and TRBJ2-3; TRBD1 agrees at 11 bases. The V and J ends lost 0 bases and 4 bases, in that order; junction bases with no gene match: 6. Germline CDR1 and CDR2: LGHNA and YSLEER. CDR3 length: 17 amino acids. The CDR3 is CASSQERTGGAADTQYF. For the CDR3, the DNA is TGCGCCAGCAGCCAAGAGAGGACAGGGGGCGCGGCAGATACGCAGTATTTT.

J is TRBJ2-1 and V is TRBV2, with TRBD2 matching over 13 bases. The CDR3 is 15 residues long. After removal of 6 bases from V and 9 bases from J, the junction contained 8 bases not matched to a gene. CDR1 is SNHLY and CDR2 is FYNNEI in the germline V gene. The CDR3 bases are TGTGCCAGCAGGGAAACTAGCGGGAGGGTCGGTGAGCAGTTCTTC. This codes for CASRETSGRVGEQFF.

This clone was recorded once. The genes are TRBV27 and TRBJ1-5; D remains ambiguous. V was pared by 5 bases and J by 4 bases, with 9 bases between. The CDR3 contains 13 residues. Germline V lookup: CDR1 MNHEY, CDR2 SMNVEV (reference sequence). This chain's CDR3 is CASSPFLNQPQHF. The DNA of the CDR3 is TGTGCCAGCAGTCCTTTCCTAAATCAGCCCCAGCATTTT.